This note documents a single TCR beta chain sequence. All patients were mismatch repair deficient, assessed by either PCR or immunohistochemistry. The assay was immunoSEQ multiplex PCR, and TCRdb's table has in-frame clones only and misses some. Of about 84,000 clones detected, roughly 80% appear once; the ten largest clones hold roughly 2.5%. Germline CDR1 MNHEY, CDR2 SMNVEV (reference sequence). The CDR3 extends over 17 amino acids. The trim removed 0 bases at V and 4 bases at J, leaving 11 bases unmatched. This entry belongs to a study of PD-1 blockade in mismatch repair-deficient tumors. The sequencing here drew on peripheral blood, taken 12 weeks after starting pembrolizumab. The chain recombines TRBV27 with TRBJ1-2, with TRBD1 matching 7 bases. This clonotype was sampled from an adult with mismatch repair-deficient cancer. The CDR3 DNA follows: TGTGCCAGCAGTTTATCAATAAACGACAGGGCAGGCTATGGCTACACCTTC. Translation gives CASSLSINDRAGYGYTF.